This T cell receptor (beta chain) emerged from a study of blood T cell repertoires in COVID-19. The wider study: COVID-19 samples collected from the United States, Italy and Spain covered acute and convalescent phases. The analysed material was cDNA or gDNA that came from T cells, B-cell-depleted T cells, or PBMCs.

This clone appeared a few times. Germline V gene data show CDR1 as SEHNR and CDR2 as FQNEAQ (reference sequence). Trimming cost V 5 bases and J 4 bases; bases outside gene matches: 11. CDR3 length equals 15 residues. Method: immunoSEQ multiplex PCR; TCRdb's copy keeps in-frame clones and lacks some. The table has about 88,000 clones, roughly 82% seen once. Material for sequencing was peripheral blood. This sequence joins TRBV7-9 and TRBJ2-7; 7 nucleotides match TRBD2. The sequence derives from a human donor in a cohort sampled during active COVID-19. The CDR3 sequence: CASSPRLGGSYEQYF. The DNA of the CDR3 is TGTGCCAGCAGCCCCAGGTTGGGAGGGAGTTACGAGCAGTACTTC. Variable domain in full (rest from reference TRBV7-9 and TRBJ2-7): DTGVSQNPRHKITKRGQNVTFRCDPISEHNRLYWYRQTLGQGPEFLTYFQNEAQLEKSRLLSDRFSAERPKGSFSTLEIQRTEQGDSAMYLCASSPRLGGSYEQYFGPGTRLTVT.